This T cell receptor beta chain stems from a study of T cell responses to AZD1222 COVID-19 vaccine. Only in-frame clones appear in the TCRdb table, and some are missing; sequencing was by immunoSEQ multiplex PCR. The sample shows tens of thousands of clones, 91% of them seen only once. This TCR was recovered from an adult in good health. The input for sequencing was peripheral blood, taken on day 0 of MenACWY control vaccination.

This CDR3 is CASSLEGRGAYEQYF. In nucleotides, the CDR3 is TGTGCCAGCAGCTTGGAGGGGCGGGGGGCCTACGAGCAGTACTTC. The chain combines TRBV5-4 with TRBJ2-7; 8 positions agree with TRBD2. V shed 0 bases, J shed 2 bases, and the junction held 4 bases outside the gene matches. The CDR3 extends over 15 amino acids. Germline CDR1 reads SGHNT; CDR2 reads YYREEE (reference sequence).